Following are 7 T cell receptor beta chains from one sample sequenced in a study of CD8+CD57+ T cells in acquired aplastic anemia. The study profiled TCR beta VDJ and CDR3 using genomic DNA as template. MiXCR, applied by TCRdb to the reads, yields one record per CDR3 protein. The data show approximately 180,000 distinct CDR3 sequences, approximately 48% seen once. Before being chosen for sequencing, patients had shown CD8+CD57+ cell expansion by flow cytometry. The specimen was sorted CD4+, CD8+, or CD8+CD57+ T cells (not recorded which) from PBMCs. These receptors originate from a human donor with aplastic anemia.

This chain connects TRBV2 to TRBJ2-7; D gene uncertain. The CDR3 length is 11 residues. Germline CDR1 is SNHLY and CDR2 is FYNNEI. V was clipped by 4 bases and J by 5 bases, with 6 bases between them. CDR3: CASSGLDEQYF. The CDR3 coding sequence is TGTGCCAGCAGTGGGCTGGACGAGCAGTACTTC.

This chain's CDR3 is CASSGDRDYGYTF. CDR3 in DNA: TGTGCCAGCAGTGGGGACAGGGATTATGGCTACACCTTC. The chain employs TRBV25-1 and TRBJ1-2; 9 bases align to TRBD1. This CDR3 is built from 13 residues. After removal of 4 bases from V and 5 bases from J, the junction contained 2 bases not matched to a gene. In germline, CDR1 is MGHDK, CDR2 SYGVNS.

This chain links TRBV24-1 with TRBJ2-5; D unresolved. The germline CDR1 and CDR2 sequences are KGHDR and SFDVKD. The length of the CDR3 is 11 residues. Trimming took off 6 bases at V and 4 bases at J, with 5 bases between the two ends. The CDR3 region is CATSWLETQYF. CDR3 in DNA: TGTGCCACCAGTTGGTTAGAGACCCAGTACTTC.

V and J are TRBV7-8 and TRBJ2-5; D gene ambiguous. This CDR3 spans 15 amino acids. Germline CDR1 and CDR2: SGHVS and FQNEAQ. Trimming took 2 bases from V and 1 from J, leaving 11 bases between them. CDR3 nucleotide sequence: TGTGCCAGCAGCTTACGGGCTGGGCTCCAAGAGACCCAGTACTTC. This gives the protein CASSLRAGLQETQYF. Looking up the rest from reference TRBV7-8 and TRBJ2-5 gives the full variable domain: GAGVSQSPRYKVAKRGQDVALRCDPISGHVSLFWYQQALGQGPEFLTYFQNEAQLDKSGLPSDRFFAERPEGSVSTLKIQRTQQEDSAVYLCASSLRAGLQETQYFGPGTRLLVL.

V gene TRBV9 combines with J gene TRBJ1-3; D not certain. Per the germline V gene, CDR1 is SGDLS and CDR2 is YYNGEE. This CDR3 has 15 residues. V was shortened by 4 bases and J by 2 bases, with 13 bases between the two germline ends. The CDR3 protein is CASSSSPGAGNTIYF. The CDR3 DNA sequence: TGTGCCAGCAGCTCCTCACCCGGGGCTGGAAACACCATATATTTT.

This chain connects TRBV19 to TRBJ1-5; D gene uncertain. V was pared by 8 bases and J by 6 bases, with 17 bases between. CDR3 length: 14 residues. Germline V CDR1 and CDR2: LNHDA, SQIVND (reference sequence). In DNA, the CDR3 is TGTGCCAGTTATTCGTACGGGGTTGGTCAGCCCCAGCATTTT. Amino acid sequence: CASYSYGVGQPQHF.

The chain recombines TRBV25-1 with TRBJ2-3, with 10 nucleotides matching TRBD2. In germline, CDR1 is MGHDK, CDR2 SYGVNS. With 8 bases clipped from V and 0 bases from J, the junction kept 11 bases outside the gene matches. There are 17 residues in the CDR3. In DNA, the CDR3 is TGTGCCAGCTCACCCCCGAGCGGGAGGGGCAGCACAGATACGCAGTATTTT. Translation: CASSPPSGRGSTDTQYF.